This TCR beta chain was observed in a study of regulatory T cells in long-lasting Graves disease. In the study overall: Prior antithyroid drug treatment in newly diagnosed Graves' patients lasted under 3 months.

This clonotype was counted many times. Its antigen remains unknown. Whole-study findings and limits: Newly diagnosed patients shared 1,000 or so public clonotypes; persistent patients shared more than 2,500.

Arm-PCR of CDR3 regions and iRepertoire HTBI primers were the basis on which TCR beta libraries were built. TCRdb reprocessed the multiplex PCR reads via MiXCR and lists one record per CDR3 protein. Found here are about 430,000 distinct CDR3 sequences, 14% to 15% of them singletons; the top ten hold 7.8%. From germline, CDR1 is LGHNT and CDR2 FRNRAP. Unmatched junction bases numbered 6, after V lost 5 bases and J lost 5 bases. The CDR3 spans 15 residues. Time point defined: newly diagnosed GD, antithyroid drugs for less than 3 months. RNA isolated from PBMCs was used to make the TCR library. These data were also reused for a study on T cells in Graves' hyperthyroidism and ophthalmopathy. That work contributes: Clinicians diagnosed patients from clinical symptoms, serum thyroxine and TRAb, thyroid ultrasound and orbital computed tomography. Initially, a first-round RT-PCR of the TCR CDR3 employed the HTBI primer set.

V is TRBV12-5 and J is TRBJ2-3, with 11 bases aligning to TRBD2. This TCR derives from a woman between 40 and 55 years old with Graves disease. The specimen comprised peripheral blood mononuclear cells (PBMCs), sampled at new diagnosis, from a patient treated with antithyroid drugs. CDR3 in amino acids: CASGPGTSGGDTQYF. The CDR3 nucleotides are TGTGCTAGTGGTCCCGGGACTAGCGGAGGAGATACGCAGTATTTT.